The following is a TCR beta chain sequence with its context. Its specificity is not known. There are 16 residues in the CDR3. The J segment lost 6 bases and the V segment lost 5 bases, leaving 9 bases of the junction unmatched. Germline lookup yields CDR1 MGHRA and CDR2 YSYEKL. These data originate in a study of cytomegalovirus exposure and HLA in healthy donors. Study details: Across 350 to 500 genotyped donors, approximately 80% landed in the Caucasian-associated ancestry cluster.

General study points: In a later analysis, a missense DCLRE1C variant was linked to TCR beta V- and J-gene trimming. Reportedly, TCR beta sequences accurately predicted HLA-A and HLA-B alleles in most subjects.

Use of 60 Vbeta and 13 Jbeta primers characterized the PCR. Per the authors' pipeline: Among the unique TCR beta chains that a later analysis counted, around 82 million in all, about 10 million were shared. The assay was immunoSEQ multiplex PCR, and TCRdb's table has in-frame clones only and misses some. V and J calls and clone size are copied from that table; D and trimming were computed from the DNA. The sample holds some 110,000 clones; roughly three fifths are singletons and the top ten take roughly 9.7%. This clonotype originated in a middle-aged woman in good health and CMV-seropositive. The chain carries TRBV4-1 and TRBJ2-2; 10 bases line up with TRBD1. The sample consisted of PBMCs. The CDR3 bases are TGCGCCAGCAGCGTCCATGGGACAGGGGCGGCCGGGGAGCTGTTTTTT. This translates into CASSVHGTGAAGELFF.